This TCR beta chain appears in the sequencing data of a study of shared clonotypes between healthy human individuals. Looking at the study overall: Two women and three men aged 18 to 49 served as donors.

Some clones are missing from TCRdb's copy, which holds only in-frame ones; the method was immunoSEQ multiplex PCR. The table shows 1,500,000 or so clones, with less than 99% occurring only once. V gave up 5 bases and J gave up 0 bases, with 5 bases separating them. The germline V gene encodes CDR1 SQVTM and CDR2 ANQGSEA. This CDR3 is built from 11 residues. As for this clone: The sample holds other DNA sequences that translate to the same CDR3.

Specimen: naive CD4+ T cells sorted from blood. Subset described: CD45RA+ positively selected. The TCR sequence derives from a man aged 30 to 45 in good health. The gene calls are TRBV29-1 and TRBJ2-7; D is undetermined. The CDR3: CSVKSSYEQYF. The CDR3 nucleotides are TGCAGCGTTAAAAGCTCCTACGAGCAGTACTTC.